This entry lists 4 T cell receptor beta chains sequenced from one sample in a study of T cell responses to AZD1222 COVID-19 vaccine. Only in-frame clones appear in the TCRdb table, and some are missing; sequencing was by immunoSEQ multiplex PCR. The profile shows 150,000 to 200,000 clones, almost 95% of them singletons. The sequenced sample was peripheral blood, obtained on day 0 of AZD1222 vaccination. The receptors stem from an adult in good health.

The CDR3: CASTSTASPLHF. The CDR3 DNA sequence: TGTGCCAGTACCTCGACAGCCTCACCCCTCCACTTT. V gene TRBV19 combines with J gene TRBJ1-6, with a tentative D call TRBD1 (5 bases). V shed 7 bases and J shed 10 bases, with 11 bases lying between them. Germline CDR1 reads LNHDA; CDR2 reads SQIVND (reference sequence). The CDR3 length is 12 residues.

V and J are TRBV28 and TRBJ2-7; 9 nucleotides agree with TRBD2. The V segment lost 7 bases and the J segment 1 base; nucleotides outside the gene matches: 17. The CDR3 spans 18 residues. Germline V gene lookup returns CDR1 MDHEN and CDR2 SYDVKM. In DNA form, the CDR3 reads TGTGCCAGCACCCCCCGGAATAGCGGGAGATATGAGTCCTACGAGCAGTACTTC. This encodes CASTPRNSGRYESYEQYF.

This rearrangement joins TRBV12-3 or TRBV12-4 to TRBJ1-1; perhaps TRBD1 as D (5 bases). The CDR3 spans 13 residues. Trimming took off 8 bases at V and 6 bases at J, with 16 bases between the two ends. The CDR3 DNA is TGTGCCAGCTATGACTATGGGGCATCTGAAGCTTTCTTT. Translating it yields CASYDYGASEAFF.

The chain employs TRBV18 and TRBJ1-5, with D possibly matching TRBD1 (6 bases). CDR1 is KGHSH and CDR2 is LQKENI in the germline V gene. CDR3 size: 17 residues. Trimming removed 0 bases at V and 2 bases at J, with 14 bases between. CDR3 amino acids: CASSPPVQGNRNQPQHF. CDR3 DNA sequence: TGTGCCAGCTCACCACCGGTACAGGGTAATCGCAATCAGCCCCAGCATTTT.